This TCR beta chain derives from a study of human T cells and chemical hapten exposure. For the study at large: The use of 2% DPC on roughly 2 cm by roughly 2 cm of upper inner arm skin constituted sensitization.

The time point here: patch test 1, 2 weeks after DPC sensitization. Sample treatment: therapeutic diphenylcyclopropenone sensitization with weekly scalp DPC. The germline V gene encodes CDR1 MNHEY and CDR2 SVGEGT. The CDR3 covers 15 residues. V gave up 6 bases and J gave up 5 bases; unmatched junction bases: 9. This clonotype was seen more than once but under ten times. MiXCR, run by TCRdb on the RACE reads, gives a single entry per CDR3 protein. The table shows tens of thousands of distinct CDR3 sequences, with 10% occurring only once. The input for sequencing was whole blood, taken in connection with sensitization to the hapten diphenylcyclopropenone (DPC). The chain has TRBV6-2 or TRBV6-3 and TRBJ2-1, with TRBD2 matching over 8 bases. The sequence derives from a man aged 40-55 years with alopecia areata. Some clones in this sample may be carry-over from other donors' samples. The CDR3 DNA reads TGTGCCAGCAGGGGGTGGGGGACTAGAAACAATGAGCAGTTCTTC. Translating it yields CASRGWGTRNNEQFF.